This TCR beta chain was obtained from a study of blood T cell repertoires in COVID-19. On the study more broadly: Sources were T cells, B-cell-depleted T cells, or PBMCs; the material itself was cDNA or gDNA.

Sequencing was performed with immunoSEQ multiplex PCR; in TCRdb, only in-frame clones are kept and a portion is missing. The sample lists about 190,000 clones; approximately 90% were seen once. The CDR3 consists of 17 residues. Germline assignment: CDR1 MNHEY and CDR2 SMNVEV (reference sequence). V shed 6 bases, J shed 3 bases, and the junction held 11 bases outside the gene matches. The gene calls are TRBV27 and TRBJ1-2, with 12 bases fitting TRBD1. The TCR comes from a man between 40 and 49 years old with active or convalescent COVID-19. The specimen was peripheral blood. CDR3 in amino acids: CASSRRGQGAVDYGYTF. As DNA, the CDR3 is TGTGCCAGCAGCCGGCGGGGACAGGGGGCGGTTGACTATGGCTACACCTTC.